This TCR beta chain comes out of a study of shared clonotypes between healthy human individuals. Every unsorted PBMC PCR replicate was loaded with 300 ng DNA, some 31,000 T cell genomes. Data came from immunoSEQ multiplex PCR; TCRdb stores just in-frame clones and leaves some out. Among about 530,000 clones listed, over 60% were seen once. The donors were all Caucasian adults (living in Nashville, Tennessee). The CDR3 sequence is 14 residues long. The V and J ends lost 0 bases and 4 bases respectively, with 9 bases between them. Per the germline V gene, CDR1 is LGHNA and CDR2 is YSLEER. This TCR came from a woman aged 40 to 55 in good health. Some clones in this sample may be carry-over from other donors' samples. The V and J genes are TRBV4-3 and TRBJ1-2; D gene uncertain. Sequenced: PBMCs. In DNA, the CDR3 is TGCGCCAGCAGCCAAGATCCCAGTTCCTATGGCTACACCTTC. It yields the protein CASSQDPSSYGYTF.